Following are 3 T cell receptor beta chains from one sample sequenced in a study of OX40 agonist ivuxolimab in advanced cancers. Only in-frame clones appear in the TCRdb table, and some are missing; sequencing was by immunoSEQ multiplex PCR. Found here are 15,000 to 20,000 clones, roughly 80% of them singletons; the top ten hold 26%. The sample consisted of CD4+ or CD8+ T cells sorted from blood, taken in a trial of the OX40 agonist ivuxolimab. These TCRs come from an adult with an advanced solid tumor such as melanoma, head and neck, liver or kidney cancer.

This clone has just one count. The chain recombines TRBV4-3 with TRBJ2-7, with TRBD1 as a possible D gene (5 bases). Germline-derived CDR1 and CDR2 are LGHNA and YSLEER. The CDR3 has 16 amino acids. V was clipped by 0 bases and J by 2 bases, with 14 bases between them. The CDR3: CASSQEPDSETYEQYF. CDR3 sequence (DNA): TGCGCCAGCAGCCAAGAACCAGACAGCGAAACCTACGAGCAGTACTTC.

The V call is TRBV11-2, the J call TRBJ2-5, with D perhaps matching TRBD1 (6 bases). This CDR3 contains 16 residues. The germline V and J ends were trimmed by 2 bases and 2 bases, with 15 bases remaining between them. CDR1 and CDR2 from the germline V gene are SGHAT and FQNNGV. The CDR3 region has the DNA TGTGCCAGCAGCTTAAGGATCGGACAGAGACAAGAGACCCAGTACTTC. Residues: CASSLRIGQRQETQYF.

The chain employs TRBV6-1 and TRBJ1-1; TRBD1 might be the D (5 bases). The V end was cut by 3 bases, the J end by 4 bases, with 9 bases between. Germline V lookup: CDR1 MNHNS, CDR2 SASEGT. The CDR3 sequence is 13 residues long. The CDR3 DNA sequence: TGTGCCAGCAGTGAGGGGGGTGGCACTGAAGCTTTCTTT. Encoded protein: CASSEGGGTEAFF.